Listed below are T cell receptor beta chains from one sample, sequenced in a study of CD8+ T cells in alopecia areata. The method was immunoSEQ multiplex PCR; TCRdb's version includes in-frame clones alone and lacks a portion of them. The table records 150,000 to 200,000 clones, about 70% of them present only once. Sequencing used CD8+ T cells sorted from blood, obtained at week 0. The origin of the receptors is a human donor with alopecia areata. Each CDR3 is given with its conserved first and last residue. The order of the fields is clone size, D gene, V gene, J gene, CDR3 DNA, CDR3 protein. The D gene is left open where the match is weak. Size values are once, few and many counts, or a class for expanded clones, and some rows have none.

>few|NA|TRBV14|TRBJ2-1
TGTGCCAGCAGCTTGGGCTATGAGCAGTTCTTC
CASSLGYEQFF
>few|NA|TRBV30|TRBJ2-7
TGTGCCTGGAGTGTCTCTTACGAGCAGTACTTC
CAWSVSYEQYF
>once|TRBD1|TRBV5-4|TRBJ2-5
TGTGCCAGCAGCGGGGACAGGGGGGTAGATCAAGAGACCCAGTACTTC
CASSGDRGVDQETQYF
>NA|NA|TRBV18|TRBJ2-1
TGTGCCAGCTCACGACTAGGGGGAGACGGCTCCTACAATGAGCAGTTCTTC
CASSRLGGDGSYNEQFF
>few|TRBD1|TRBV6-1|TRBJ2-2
TGTGCCAGCAGTGAAAGATTTGGGACAGGGACCGGGGAGCTGTTTTTT
CASSERFGTGTGELFF
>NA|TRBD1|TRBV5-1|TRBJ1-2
TGCGCCAGCAGCGGAGGACAGGTCTGGGGCTACACCTTC
CASSGGQVWGYTF
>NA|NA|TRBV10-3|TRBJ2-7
TGTGCCATCAGTGAGCCTTCTAGCGATAGCTACGAGCAGTACTTC
CAISEPSSDSYEQYF
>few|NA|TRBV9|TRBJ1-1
TGTGCCAGCTCGGGACGCCTAGGGGCTTTCTTT
CASSGRLGAFF
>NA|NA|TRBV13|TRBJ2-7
TGTGCCAGCTCGCTTGTTGGGGTGCTCGAGCAGTACTTC
CASSLVGVLEQYF
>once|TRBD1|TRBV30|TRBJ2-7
TGTGCCTGGAACCCAAGGGACAGGGGGAAAGGGGAGCAGTACTTC
CAWNPRDRGKGEQYF
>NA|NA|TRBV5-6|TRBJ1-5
TGTGCCAGCAGCGGGTACGATCAGCCCCAGCATTTT
CASSGYDQPQHF
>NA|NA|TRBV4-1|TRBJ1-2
TGCGCCAGCAGCCAAGATCCTCGGGGGGGAGACCCTGGTGGCTACACCTTC
CASSQDPRGGDPGGYTF
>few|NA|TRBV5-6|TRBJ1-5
TGTGCCAGCAGTTTTGGGACATCGTCCCAGCCCCAGCATTTT
CASSFGTSSQPQHF
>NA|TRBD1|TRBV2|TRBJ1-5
TGTGCCAGCAGTTTATGGACAGGGAAGGGCAATCAGCCCCAGCATTTT
CASSLWTGKGNQPQHF
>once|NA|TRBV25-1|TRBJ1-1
TGTGCCAGCGGGCGGGGTCGGGAAGCTTTCTTT
CASGRGREAFF
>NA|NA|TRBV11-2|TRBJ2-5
TGTGCCAGCAGCCCCGACAGGACCGGAGGGGAGACCCAGTACTTC
CASSPDRTGGETQYF
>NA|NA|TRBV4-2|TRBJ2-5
TGTGCCAGCAGCCAAGCCGGGGAGACCCAGTACTTC
CASSQAGETQYF
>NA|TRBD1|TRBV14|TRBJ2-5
TGTGCCAGCAGCCAGGCGAGCCTGGGGACAGGGTATTCGGAGACCCAGTACTTC
CASSQASLGTGYSETQYF
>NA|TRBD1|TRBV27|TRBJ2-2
TGTGCCAGCAGCCCTAAGAGGGGGCAAAACGGGGAGCTGTTTTTT
CASSPKRGQNGELFF
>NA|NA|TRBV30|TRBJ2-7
TGTGCCTGGAGTCCGATACTTGTGGGGGAGCAGTACTTC
CAWSPILVGEQYF
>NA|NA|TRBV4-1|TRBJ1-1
TGCGCCAGCAACTCAGGGTTGAACACTGAAGCTTTCTTT
CASNSGLNTEAFF
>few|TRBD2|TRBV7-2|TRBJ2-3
TGTGCCAGCAGCCGACCCCGGGGGGGTAGCACAGATACGCAGTATTTT
CASSRPRGGSTDTQYF
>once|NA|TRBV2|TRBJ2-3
TGTGCCAGCAGTGAAGATAGTGCCGGGACCACGTACACAGATACGCAGTATTTT
CASSEDSAGTTYTDTQYF
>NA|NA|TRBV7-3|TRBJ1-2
TGTGCCAGCAGCTCAGGGAGAGAGTATGGCTACACCTTC
CASSSGREYGYTF
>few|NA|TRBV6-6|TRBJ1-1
TGTGCCAGCAGTTACGTCTCTGTGGGGGAGGCTTTCTTT
CASSYVSVGEAFF
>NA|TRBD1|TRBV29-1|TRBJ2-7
TGCAGCGCCCAAACAGGGGACAACTACGAGCAGTACTTC
CSAQTGDNYEQYF
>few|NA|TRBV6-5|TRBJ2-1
TGTGCCAGCAGTTACGGGTCACAGGCAAATGAGCAGTTCTTC
CASSYGSQANEQFF
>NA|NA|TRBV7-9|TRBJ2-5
TGTGCCAGCAGCTTAGCCGGGCTAGAGACCCAGTACTTC
CASSLAGLETQYF
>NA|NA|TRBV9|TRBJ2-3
TGTGCCAGCAGCGTCCACAGAGATACGCAGTATTTT
CASSVHRDTQYF
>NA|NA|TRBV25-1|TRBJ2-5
TGTGCCAGCAGTGGTGCCTGGGGGCCCTCTAAGAGGGAGACCCAGTACTTC
CASSGAWGPSKRETQYF
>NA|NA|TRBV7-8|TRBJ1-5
TGTGCCAGCAGCTTACGGGGAGCCTCTATTAGCAATCAGCCCCAGCATTTT
CASSLRGASISNQPQHF
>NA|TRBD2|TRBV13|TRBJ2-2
TGTGCCAGCAGCATCCCTGCCGGGACTAGCGGGGGCCCCCCGACCGGGGAGCTGTTTTTT
CASSIPAGTSGGPPTGELFF
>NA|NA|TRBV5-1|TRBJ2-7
TGCGCCAGCAGCTTGACAGGGCTCGCCTACGAGCAGTACTTC
CASSLTGLAYEQYF
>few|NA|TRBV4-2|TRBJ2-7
TGTGCCAGCAGCCAAGAGTCTGGGAGCTCCTACGAGCAGTACTTC
CASSQESGSSYEQYF
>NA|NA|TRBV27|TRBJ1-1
TGTGCCAGCAGCCCTTGGGTGGGGGAAGCTTTCTTT
CASSPWVGEAFF
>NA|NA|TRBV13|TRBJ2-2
TGTGCCAGCAGCATGGGACACACCGGGGAGCTGTTTTTT
CASSMGHTGELFF
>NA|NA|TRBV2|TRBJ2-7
TGTGCCAGCGAAAACCACTACGAGCAGTACTTC
CASENHYEQYF
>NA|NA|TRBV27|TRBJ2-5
TGTGCCAGCAGTTTAACCTCGACAGGCCAAGGGACCCAGTACTTC
CASSLTSTGQGTQYF
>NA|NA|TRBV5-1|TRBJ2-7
TGCGCCAGCAGCTTGGCACCAGACTCCTACGAGCAGTACTTC
CASSLAPDSYEQYF
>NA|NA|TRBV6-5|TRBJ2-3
TGTGCCAGCAGCTCGACGAGTTACCTCACAGATACGCAGTATTTT
CASSSTSYLTDTQYF
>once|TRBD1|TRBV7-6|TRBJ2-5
TGTGCCAGCAGCTTCGGACAGGGACCTTTGGAGACCCAGTACTTC
CASSFGQGPLETQYF
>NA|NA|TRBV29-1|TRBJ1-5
TGCAGCGTTGGGGTTTCGAATAGCAATCAGCCCCAGCATTTT
CSVGVSNSNQPQHF
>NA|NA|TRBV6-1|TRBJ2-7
TGTGCCAGGCGACGGCGGAGAGGAGCCTACGAGCAGTACTTC
CARRRRRGAYEQYF
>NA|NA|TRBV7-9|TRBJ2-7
TGTGCCAGCAGCTTTGGGCCAGCCTACGAGCAGTACTTC
CASSFGPAYEQYF
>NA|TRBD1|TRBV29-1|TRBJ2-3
TGCAGCGTTGAGGCCGTCGGACAGGGCACAGATACGCAGTATTTT
CSVEAVGQGTDTQYF
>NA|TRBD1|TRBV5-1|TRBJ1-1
TGCGCCAGCAGCTTGGGTACGCACGGGACAGGGGCGATGAACACTGAAGCTTTCTTT
CASSLGTHGTGAMNTEAFF
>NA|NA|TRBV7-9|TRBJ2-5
TGTGCCAGCAGAGGAGCAGGAATGCAAGAGACCCAGTACTTC
CASRGAGMQETQYF
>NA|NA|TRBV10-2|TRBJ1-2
TGCGCCAGCGTGGCAGAACCCTCCCGGGTGCACGGCTACACCTTC
CASVAEPSRVHGYTF
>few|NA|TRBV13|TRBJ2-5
TGTGCCAGCAGCTATGCTAGCGTACTACAAGAGACCCAGTACTTC
CASSYASVLQETQYF
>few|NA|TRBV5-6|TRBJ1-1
TGTGCCAGCAGCTTCGGGAGCACTGAAGCTTTCTTT
CASSFGSTEAFF
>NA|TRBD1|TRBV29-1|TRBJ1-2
TGCAGCGTTGAAATTTCCGACAGGGCCTATGGCTACACCTTC
CSVEISDRAYGYTF
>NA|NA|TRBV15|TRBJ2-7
TGTGCCACCAGCAGAGATCGAGAGTACGAGCAGTACTTC
CATSRDREYEQYF
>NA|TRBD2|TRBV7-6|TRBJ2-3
TGTGCCAGCAGCTCGAACGCACTAGCGGGGACTGATACGCAGTATTTT
CASSSNALAGTDTQYF
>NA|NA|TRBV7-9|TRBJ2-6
TGTGCCAGCAGCCCAACAGACGGGGCCAACGTCCTGACTTTC
CASSPTDGANVLTF
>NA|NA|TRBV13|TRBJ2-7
TGTGCCAGCAGCTTAGGGGGTGGCGAGCAGTACTTC
CASSLGGGEQYF
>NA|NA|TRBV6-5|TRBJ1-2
TGTGCCAATAGGACGGGCTATGGCTACACCTTC
CANRTGYGYTF
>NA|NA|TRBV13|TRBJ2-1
TGTGCCAGCAGTCTAGGGCAGGGGAATGAGCAGTTCTTC
CASSLGQGNEQFF
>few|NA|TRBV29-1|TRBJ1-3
TGCAGCGTTTACGACGGGGACTCTGGAAACACCATATATTTT
CSVYDGDSGNTIYF
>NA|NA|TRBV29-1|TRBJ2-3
TGCAGCTACCGTAATGTCTTCGGCACAGATACGCAGTATTTT
CSYRNVFGTDTQYF